Sequencing of this T cell receptor (beta chain) was carried out in a study of control samples from healthy donors and cancer patients. V gave up 0 bases and J gave up 4 bases, with 13 bases separating them. This CDR3 is 16 amino acids long. In germline, CDR1 is LNHNV, CDR2 YYDKDF (reference sequence). TCRdb's copy holds only in-frame clones and misses some; the assay was immunoSEQ multiplex PCR. The sample includes roughly 370,000 clones, 90% of them seen just once. This receptor was identified in a man in his forties with head and neck cancer. This chain uses TRBV15 with TRBJ1-5; tentatively, D is TRBD1 (6 bases). Sequenced: PBMCs. The CDR3 reads CATSRDVGARNQPQHF. DNA of the CDR3: TGTGCCACCAGCAGAGATGTGGGGGCGCGAAATCAGCCCCAGCATTTT.